This entry lists 6 T cell receptor beta chains sequenced from one sample in a study of T cell changes during pregnancy in multiple sclerosis. Sequencing was performed with immunoSEQ multiplex PCR; in TCRdb, only in-frame clones are kept and a portion is missing. The repertoire holds about 71,000 clones, with 85% to 95% as singletons. The specimen comprised peripheral blood, sampled in the third trimester of pregnancy. These receptors all come from a female donor with multiple sclerosis, enrolled in a pregnancy study.

CDR3 loop: CAISDPGQTNYGYTF. In DNA form, the CDR3 reads TGTGCCATCAGTGACCCGGGACAGACAAACTATGGCTACACCTTC. The chain joins TRBV10-3 to TRBJ1-2; 7 bases map to TRBD1. The ends lost 3 bases at V and 2 bases at J; junction bases unmatched: 6. Per the germline V gene, CDR1 is ENHRY and CDR2 is SYGVKD. CDR3 length equals 15 residues.

This chain connects TRBV5-6 to TRBJ2-7, with TRBD2 as a possible D gene (6 bases). Trimming stripped 4 bases from V and 6 bases from J, with 17 bases between. CDR3 length: 14 amino acids. CDR1 SGHDT and CDR2 YYEEEE come from the germline V gene. The DNA of the CDR3 is TGTGCCAGCAGCAGCCCGAAAGGGGAGGCCGAGCAGTACTTC. It translates to CASSSPKGEAEQYF.

This chain uses TRBV6-5 with TRBJ2-1; TRBD2 matches 13 bases. The germline V gene encodes CDR1 MNHEY and CDR2 SVGAGI. CDR3 size: 15 residues. Trimming cost V 6 bases and J 8 bases; bases outside gene matches: 7. In nucleotides, the CDR3 is TGTGCCAGCAGCCTCAGGACTAGCGGGAGTTATGAGCAGTTCTTC. Translating gives CASSLRTSGSYEQFF.

The chain uses TRBV7-3 and TRBJ2-5, with TRBD2 identical over 13 bases. The CDR3 length is 16 residues. Germline-derived CDR1 and CDR2 are SGHTA and FQGTGA. The V and J ends lost 7 bases and 2 bases, in that order; junction bases with no gene match: 7. Here the CDR3 DNA reads TGTGCCAGCATGGGACTAGCGGGAAATTTGCAAGAGACCCAGTACTTC. Translating it yields CASMGLAGNLQETQYF.

This clone has only one observation. The V and J genes are TRBV6-4 and TRBJ2-3; 8 bases agree with TRBD2. Germline CDR1 is MRHNA and CDR2 is SNTAGT. The V and J ends lost 3 bases and 4 bases, in that order; junction bases with no gene match: 3. The length of the CDR3 is 14 residues. The CDR3 DNA is TGTGCCAGCAGTGAGTCTAGCGGGTCAGATACGCAGTATTTT. It codes for CASSESSGSDTQYF.

The chain joins TRBV2 to TRBJ2-7; no clear D gene. Germline CDR1 SNHLY, CDR2 FYNNEI. The CDR3 extends over 12 amino acids. V gave up 8 bases and J gave up 2 bases, with 10 bases separating them. This CDR3 is CASHGEPYEQYF. The CDR3 region has the DNA TGTGCCAGCCACGGAGAACCCTACGAGCAGTACTTC.